The clone carrying this T cell receptor (beta chain) turned up a few times. Its matching antigen is unknown. The CDR3 runs to 17 residues. Between the trimmed V and J ends, which lost 0 bases and 8 bases, there was a span of 19 bases. Germline-derived CDR1 and CDR2 are LNHNV and YYDKDF (reference sequence). The sample originates from a study of T cell repertoires in cytomegalovirus infection. Whole-study context: An indication of both CMV infection and matching HLA type came from public TCR beta signatures. Findings of the study overall: Across the ex vivo response, the dominant clonotypes were HLA-C-restricted CMV-specific TCR beta clonotypes.

TCRdb re-analysed the reads in MiXCR, keeping a single row per CDR3 protein. The sample records 490,000 or so distinct CDR3 sequences, about 11% being singletons. The sample consisted of PBMCs. The chain uses TRBV15 and TRBJ1-4, with a tentative D call TRBD1 (5 bases). This receptor was identified in a human donor in good health (CMV status not recorded). Some clones in this sample may be carry-over from other donors' samples. The CDR3 nucleotides read TGTGCCACCAGCAGAGAAGTGAGGGGACGCTGGGGAGAAAAACTGTTTTTT. It translates to CATSREVRGRWGEKLFF.